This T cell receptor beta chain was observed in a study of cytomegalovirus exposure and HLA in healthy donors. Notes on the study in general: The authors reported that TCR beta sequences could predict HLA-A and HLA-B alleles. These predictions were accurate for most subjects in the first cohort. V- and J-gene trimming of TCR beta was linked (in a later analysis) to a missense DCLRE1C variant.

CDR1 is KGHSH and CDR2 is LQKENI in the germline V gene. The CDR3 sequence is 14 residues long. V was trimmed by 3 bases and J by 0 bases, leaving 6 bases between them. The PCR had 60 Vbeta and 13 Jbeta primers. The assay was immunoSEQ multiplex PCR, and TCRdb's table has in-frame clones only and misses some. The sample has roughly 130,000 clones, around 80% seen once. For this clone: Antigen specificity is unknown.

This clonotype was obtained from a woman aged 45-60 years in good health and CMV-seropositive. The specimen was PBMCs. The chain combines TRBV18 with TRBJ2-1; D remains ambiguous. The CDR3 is CASSPAVSYNEQFF. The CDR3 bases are TGTGCCAGCTCACCTGCGGTCTCCTACAATGAGCAGTTCTTC.